The 15 T cell receptor beta chains given below trace back to one sample, sequenced in a study of cytomegalovirus exposure and HLA in healthy donors. Vbeta (60) and Jbeta (13) primers were used in the PCR. Data came from immunoSEQ multiplex PCR; TCRdb stores just in-frame clones and leaves some out. The repertoire holds around 140,000 clones, with around 80% as singletons. The sample taken for sequencing was PBMCs. Every receptor here comes from a man aged 35-49 years in good health and CMV-seronegative.

This clone was observed a single time. The chain joins TRBV6-5 to TRBJ2-2; 7 bases are shared with TRBD1. The V gene end was trimmed by 5 bases and the J gene end by 7 bases; junction bases not matched to a gene: 4. There are 13 residues in the CDR3. The germline V gene has CDR1 MNHEY and CDR2 SVGAGI. The CDR3 DNA reads TGTGCCAGCAGTGACAGGGTGAACGGGGAGCTGTTTTTT. This codes for CASSDRVNGELFF.

The rearrangement links TRBV6-4 to TRBJ1-2, with D perhaps matching TRBD1 (6 bases). Germline loops: CDR1 MRHNA, CDR2 SNTAGT. The CDR3 is 13 amino acids. V lost 6 bases and J 4 bases, leaving 12 bases between the germline ends. Written as DNA, the CDR3 is TGTGCCAGCAGCGTAACAGGGACCTATGGCTACACCTTC. Its protein product is CASSVTGTYGYTF.

The V call is TRBV27, the J call TRBJ1-6; D call uncertain. The CDR3 has 14 residues. V was shortened by 5 bases and J by 13 bases, with 18 bases between the two germline ends. CDR1 and CDR2 (germline): MNHEY, SMNVEV (reference sequence). For the CDR3, the DNA is TGTGCCAGCAGTCCCCCAGGTACCTCCTTGCCCCTCCACTTT. Translating it yields CASSPPGTSLPLHF.

The gene calls are TRBV27 and TRBJ1-6; 8 bases map to TRBD1. The CDR3 is 18 residues long. From germline, CDR1 is MNHEY and CDR2 SMNVEV (reference sequence). V lost 3 bases to trimming and J lost 0 bases; unmatched junction nucleotides: 7. The CDR3 DNA sequence: TGTGCCAGCAGTTTGCGGGGGACAGGAAGCTCCTATAATTCACCCCTCCACTTT. It codes for CASSLRGTGSSYNSPLHF.

The V call is TRBV5-6, the J call TRBJ1-6; no firm D call. Deletions cut 4 bases from V and 0 bases from J, with 5 bases between. The V gene's germline CDR1 is SGHDT and CDR2 YYEEEE. The CDR3 totals 14 residues. The CDR3 protein is CASSRSSYNSPLHF. DNA of the CDR3: TGTGCCAGCAGCAGGAGCTCCTATAATTCACCCCTCCACTTT.

The CDR3 nucleotides read TGTGCCAGCAGCTTAAGCGAGGGCCGGAATGAAAAACTGTTTTTT. Its protein is CASSLSEGRNEKLFF. This rearrangement joins TRBV7-6 to TRBJ1-4; D call uncertain. V was pared by 2 bases and J by 5 bases, with 12 bases between. In germline, CDR1 is SGHVS, CDR2 FNYEAQ. The CDR3 consists of 15 residues.

This chain joins TRBV18 and TRBJ1-5; D remains unclear. The CDR3 covers 13 residues. Trimming shortened V by 3 bases and J by 1 base, and 4 bases separated the two germline ends. Germline CDR1 KGHSH, CDR2 LQKENI. CDR3 nucleotides: TGTGCCAGCTCACCGGGCAGCAATCAGCCCCAGCATTTT. Translation: CASSPGSNQPQHF.

DNA of the CDR3: TGTGCCAGTAGTAAGCCTAGCGGGGGGGCCATTGATACGCAGTATTTT. This gives the protein CASSKPSGGAIDTQYF. V usage is TRBV19 and J usage is TRBJ2-3, with 12 bases fitting TRBD2. Germline V lookup: CDR1 LNHDA, CDR2 SQIVND (reference sequence). The V gene end was trimmed by 4 bases and the J gene end by 6 bases; junction bases not matched to a gene: 8. The CDR3 is 16 amino acids.

V usage is TRBV19 and J usage is TRBJ2-2; 11 nucleotides match TRBD1. This CDR3 contains 14 residues. Trimming took 9 bases from V and 5 from J; bases not matched to a gene: 5. Germline V gives CDR1 LNHDA, CDR2 SQIVND (reference sequence). The CDR3 protein is CASPGTGGTGELFF. CDR3 DNA sequence: TGTGCCAGCCCGGGGACAGGGGGGACCGGGGAGCTGTTTTTT.

As regards this clone: Mismatch with germline at one junction end may stem from a read error. The rearrangement joins TRBV7-9 to TRBJ2-5; 8 bases are a match to TRBD1. Germline V gene lookup returns CDR1 SEHNR and CDR2 FQNEAQ (reference sequence). The CDR3 totals 16 residues. CDR3 protein: CSSSSQGRGLQETQYF. CDR3 DNA: TGTTCCAGCAGCTCCCAAGGCAGGGGGCTTCAAGAGACCCAGTACTTC. Supplemented by reference TRBV7-9 and TRBJ2-5, the full variable domain reads DTGVSQNPRHKITKRGQNVTFRCDPISEHNRLYWYRQTLGQGPEFLTYFQNEAQLEKSRLLSDRFSAERPKGSFSTLEIQRTEQGDSAMYLCSSSSQGRGLQETQYFGPGTRLLVL.

V is TRBV5-1 and J is TRBJ1-5, with 9 nucleotides matching TRBD1. Looked up from germline, CDR1 is SGHRS and CDR2 is YFSETQ. Trimming at V came to 0 bases and at J to 7 bases, leaving 5 bases not matched to a gene. CDR3 length equals 15 residues. The CDR3 DNA reads as TGCGCCAGCAGCTTGGCGGGACAGGGTACCCAGCCCCAGCATTTT. This translates into CASSLAGQGTQPQHF.

This clone was observed a handful of times. The chain couples TRBV30 to TRBJ2-7, with D perhaps matching TRBD1 (5 bases). CDR1 and CDR2 from the germline V gene are GTSNPN and SVGIG (reference sequence). CDR3 length equals 11 residues. The ends were cut back, 5 bases at V and 4 bases at J, with 9 bases in the middle. The CDR3 sequence is CAWWGAYEQYF. The DNA of the CDR3 is TGTGCCTGGTGGGGCGCTTACGAGCAGTACTTC.

The rearrangement joins TRBV2 to TRBJ2-6; 9 nucleotides agree with TRBD1. Germline CDR1 SNHLY, CDR2 FYNNEI. This CDR3 has 17 amino acids. Trimming removed 5 bases from V and 1 base from J; junction bases left unmatched: 6. The CDR3 sequence: CASSPGQGKSGANVLTF. The CDR3 nucleotides read TGTGCCAGCAGTCCGGGACAGGGCAAGTCTGGGGCCAACGTCCTGACTTTC.

The chain uses TRBV6-5 and TRBJ1-5; 7 positions match TRBD1. Germline values: CDR1 MNHEY, CDR2 SVGAGI. The CDR3 is 15 amino acids. The J segment lost 5 bases and the V segment lost 2 bases, leaving 6 bases of the junction unmatched. CDR3 sequence (DNA): TGTGCCAGCAGTTACGACAGGGCGCCTTATCAGCCCCAGCATTTT. It is translated as CASSYDRAPYQPQHF.

The chain has TRBV30 and TRBJ1-2, with D perhaps matching TRBD1 (5 bases). V was clipped by 1 base and J by 3 bases, with 18 bases between them. The CDR3 is made up of 16 amino acids. Germline assignment: CDR1 GTSNPN and CDR2 SVGIG (reference sequence). The CDR3 loop is CAWSGGDGKTYYGYTF. DNA of the CDR3: TGTGCCTGGAGTGGGGGCGATGGGAAAACTTACTATGGCTACACCTTC.